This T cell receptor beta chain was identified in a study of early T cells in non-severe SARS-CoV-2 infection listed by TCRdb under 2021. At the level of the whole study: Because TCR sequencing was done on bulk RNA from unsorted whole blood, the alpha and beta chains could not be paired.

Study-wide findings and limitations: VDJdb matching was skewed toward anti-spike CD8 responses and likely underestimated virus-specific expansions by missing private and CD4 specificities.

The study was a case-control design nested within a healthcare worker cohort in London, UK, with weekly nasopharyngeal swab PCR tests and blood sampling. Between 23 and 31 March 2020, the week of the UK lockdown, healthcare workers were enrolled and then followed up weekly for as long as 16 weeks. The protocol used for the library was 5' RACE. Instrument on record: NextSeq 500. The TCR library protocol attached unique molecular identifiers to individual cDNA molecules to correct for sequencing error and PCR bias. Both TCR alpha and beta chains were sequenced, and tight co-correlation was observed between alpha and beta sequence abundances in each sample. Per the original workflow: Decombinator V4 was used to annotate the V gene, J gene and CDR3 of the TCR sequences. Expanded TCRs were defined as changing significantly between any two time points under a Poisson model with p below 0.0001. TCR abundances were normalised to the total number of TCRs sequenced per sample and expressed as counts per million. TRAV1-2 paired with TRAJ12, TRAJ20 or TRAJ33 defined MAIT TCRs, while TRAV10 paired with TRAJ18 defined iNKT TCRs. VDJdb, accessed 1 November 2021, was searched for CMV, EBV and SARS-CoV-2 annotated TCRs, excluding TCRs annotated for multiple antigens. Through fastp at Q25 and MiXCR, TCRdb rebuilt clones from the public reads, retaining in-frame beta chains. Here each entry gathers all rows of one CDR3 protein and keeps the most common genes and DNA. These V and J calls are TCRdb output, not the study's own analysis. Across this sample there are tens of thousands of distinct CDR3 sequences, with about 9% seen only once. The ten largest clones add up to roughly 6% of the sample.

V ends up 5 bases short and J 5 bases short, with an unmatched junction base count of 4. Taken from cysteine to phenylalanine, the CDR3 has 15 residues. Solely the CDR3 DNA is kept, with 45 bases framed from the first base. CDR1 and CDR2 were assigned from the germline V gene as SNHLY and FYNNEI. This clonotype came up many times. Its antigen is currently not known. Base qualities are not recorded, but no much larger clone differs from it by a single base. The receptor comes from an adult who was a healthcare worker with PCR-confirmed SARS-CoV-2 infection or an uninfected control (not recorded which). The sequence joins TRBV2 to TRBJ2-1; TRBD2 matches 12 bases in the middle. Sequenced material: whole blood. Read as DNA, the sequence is TGTGCCAGCAGTTTGACTAGCGGGGGAAACAATGAGCAGTTCTTC. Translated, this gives CASSLTSGGNNEQFF.